This entry describes one TCR beta chain. This entry belongs to a study of OX40 agonist ivuxolimab in advanced cancers. The CDR3 runs to 17 residues. V trimming: 1 base; J trimming: 0 bases; junction bases outside the gene matches: 5. Germline V lookup: CDR1 SGHVS, CDR2 FNYEAQ. The repertoire was sequenced with immunoSEQ multiplex PCR; TCRdb's copy has only in-frame clones and lacks some. The sample has approximately 39,000 clones, around 80% seen once; the top ten hold around 10%. The TCR was taken from an adult with an advanced solid tumor such as melanoma, head and neck, liver or kidney cancer. V usage is TRBV7-6 and J usage is TRBJ1-4, with 7 nucleotides matching TRBD1. This specimen consisted of CD4+ or CD8+ T cells sorted from blood, obtained in a trial of the OX40 agonist ivuxolimab. Here the CDR3 reads CASSLGTGAATNEKLFF. The DNA for the CDR3 is TGTGCCAGCAGCTTAGGAACAGGGGCCGCAACTAATGAAAAACTGTTTTTT.